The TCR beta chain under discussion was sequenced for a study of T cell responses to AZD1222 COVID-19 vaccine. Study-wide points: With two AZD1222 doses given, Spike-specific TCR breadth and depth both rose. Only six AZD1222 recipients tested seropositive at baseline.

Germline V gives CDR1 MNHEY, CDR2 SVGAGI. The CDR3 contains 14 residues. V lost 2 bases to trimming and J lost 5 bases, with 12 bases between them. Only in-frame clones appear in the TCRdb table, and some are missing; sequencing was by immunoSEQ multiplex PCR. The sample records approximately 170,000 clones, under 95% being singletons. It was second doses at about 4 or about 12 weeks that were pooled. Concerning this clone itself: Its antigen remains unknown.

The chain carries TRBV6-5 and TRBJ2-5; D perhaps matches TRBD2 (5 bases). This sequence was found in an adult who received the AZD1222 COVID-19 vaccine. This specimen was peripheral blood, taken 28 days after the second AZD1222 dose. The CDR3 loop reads CASSYDYLVETQYF. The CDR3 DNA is TGTGCCAGCAGTTACGACTACCTGGTGGAGACCCAGTACTTC.